This T cell receptor (beta chain) was documented in a study of blood T cell repertoires in COVID-19. The method was immunoSEQ multiplex PCR; TCRdb's version includes in-frame clones alone and lacks a portion of them. The table records some 35,000 clones, approximately 78% of them present only once. V lost 5 bases to trimming and J lost 3 bases, with 22 bases between them. The CDR3 loop spans 18 amino acids. Germline values: CDR1 SEHNR, CDR2 FQNEAQ (reference sequence). The receptor's source is a man between 65 and 85 years old with acute or convalescent COVID-19. The chain recombines TRBV7-9 with TRBJ1-4, with a possible D match to TRBD1 (6 bases). The specimen sequenced was peripheral blood. The CDR3, as DNA: TGTGCCAGCAGCCCCCCCGGGACAAACACACGAGCTAATGAAAAACTGTTTTTT. It translates to CASSPPGTNTRANEKLFF. Supplemented by reference TRBV7-9 and TRBJ1-4, the full variable domain reads DTGVSQNPRHKITKRGQNVTFRCDPISEHNRLYWYRQTLGQGPEFLTYFQNEAQLEKSRLLSDRFSAERPKGSFSTLEIQRTEQGDSAMYLCASSPPGTNTRANEKLFFGSGTQLSVL.